This is a list of T cell receptor beta chains from one sample in a study of blood T cells in healthy people across ages. One entry per CDR3 protein, called by TCRdb with MiXCR from the 5' RACE reads. The table lists some 1.5 million distinct CDR3 sequences, roughly 43% of them singletons. The material sequenced was blood. The receptor source for this set is a woman in her late teens or twenties in good health. Both conserved end residues are part of each CDR3. The order of the fields is V gene, J gene, D gene, clone size, CDR3 DNA, CDR3 protein. D genes are given only for firm matches. The size entry is marked missing in some rows and otherwise reads once, few, many or a size class.

TRBV27	TRBJ2-1	.	many	TGTGCCAGCGGGACTTCGTCCTACAATGAGCAGTTCTTC	CASGTSSYNEQFF
TRBV5-1	TRBJ2-1	TRBD1	.	TGCGCCAGCAGCCCGGAAGTACTTGGGACAGGGGGTTACAATGAGCAGTTCTTC	CASSPEVLGTGGYNEQFF
TRBV12-3/TRBV12-4	TRBJ1-2	.	few	TGTGCCAGCAGTTTAGTCGATAGGGACTATGGCTACACCTTC	CASSLVDRDYGYTF
TRBV11-2	TRBJ1-4	.	few	TGTGCCAGCAGCTTATTGGCAGGGGATGAAAAACTGTTTTTT	CASSLLAGDEKLFF
TRBV28	TRBJ1-1	.	few	TGTGCCAGCAGTCCCTCACAGGGAATGAACACTGAAGCTTTCTTT	CASSPSQGMNTEAFF
TRBV28	TRBJ2-1	TRBD1	few	TGTGCCAGCAGTACGGGACAGGGGATCGTGGACTACAATGAGCAGTTCTTC	CASSTGQGIVDYNEQFF
TRBV5-1	TRBJ2-7	.	.	TGCGCCAGCAGCGGTCAGGGGACCGCGGGCTCCTACGAGCAGTACTTC	CASSGQGTAGSYEQYF
TRBV5-1	TRBJ2-1	TRBD1	.	TGCGCCAGCAGCTTCGGGACAGGGGGAAATGGGCAGTTCTTC	CASSFGTGGNGQFF
TRBV18	TRBJ2-1	TRBD1	few	TGTGCCAGCTCACGACAGACAGGGGAGGCCTACAATGAGCAGTTCTTC	CASSRQTGEAYNEQFF
TRBV12-3/TRBV12-4	TRBJ1-4	.	.	TGTGCCAGCAGTATAGGGACAGAAAAACTGTTTTTT	CASSIGTEKLFF
TRBV20-1	TRBJ1-2	.	.	TGCAGTGCTCCTCTTCAGGGCTATGGCTACACCTTC	CSAPLQGYGYTF
TRBV2	TRBJ2-2	.	few	TGTGCCAGCAGTGAAGGTCAGGCCGGGGAGCTGTTTTTT	CASSEGQAGELFF
TRBV29-1	TRBJ2-1	.	few	TGCAGCGTTGAAGATTTGGGCAGCCGACGCCCCTACAATGAGCAGTTCTTC	CSVEDLGSRRPYNEQFF
TRBV29-1	TRBJ2-5	.	many	TGCAGCGTTGAAGATAGAGGCTTTGAGACCCAGTACTTC	CSVEDRGFETQYF
TRBV6-2/TRBV6-3	TRBJ2-4	.	.	TGTGCCAGCTGGGGGCAAGGCCTAGCCAAAAACATTCAGTACTTC	CASWGQGLAKNIQYF
TRBV20-1	TRBJ2-7	.	.	TGCAGTGCTAGAGTTTCCGGGACACCTTACGAGCAGTACTTC	CSARVSGTPYEQYF
TRBV4-3	TRBJ2-3	TRBD2	few	TGCGCCAGCAGCCAAGAAGGACTAGAAAGTTTCACAGATACGCAGTATTTT	CASSQEGLESFTDTQYF
TRBV7-3	TRBJ2-3	.	.	TGTGCCAGCAGCTTGATACCTAGCACAGATACGCAGTATTTT	CASSLIPSTDTQYF
TRBV7-9	TRBJ2-1	TRBD2	.	TGTGCCAGCAGCTCCACCGGGACTATCTACAATGAGCAGTTCTTC	CASSSTGTIYNEQFF
TRBV4-2	TRBJ2-1	.	.	TGTGCCAGCAGCCAAGGGGAGCCCTACAATGAGCAGTTCTTC	CASSQGEPYNEQFF
TRBV20-1	TRBJ2-2	TRBD1	.	TGCAGTGCTAGTAGGGGGACAGCCACCGGGGAGCTGTTTTTT	CSASRGTATGELFF
TRBV28	TRBJ1-2	.	few	TGTGCCAGCAGATTTCACGGGGACTATGGCTACACCTTC	CASRFHGDYGYTF
TRBV28	TRBJ2-7	.	.	TGTGCCAGCAGTCTCGACAGGTCTCCGTCCTACGAGCAGTACTTC	CASSLDRSPSYEQYF
TRBV7-3	TRBJ2-5	TRBD2	few	TGTGCCAGCAGCTCCCTAGCGGGATTCCAAGAGACCCAGTACTTC	CASSSLAGFQETQYF
TRBV27	TRBJ2-3	.	once	TGTGCCAGCAGTTCCGTGGGGGGGGCCAGTACAGATACGCAGTATTTT	CASSSVGGASTDTQYF
TRBV6-2/TRBV6-3	TRBJ2-3	TRBD2	few	TGTGCCAGCAGTTACTTCGTAGCGGGAGGGTCCTACACAGATACGCAGTATTTT	CASSYFVAGGSYTDTQYF
TRBV12-3/TRBV12-4	TRBJ1-1	.	.	TGTGCCAGCAGGGATCAGGGCCTCGGTGAGGCTTTCTTT	CASRDQGLGEAFF
TRBV11-2	TRBJ1-2	.	.	TGTGCCAGCAGCTCTTACACAGGGCGAGTCTATGGCTACACCTTC	CASSSYTGRVYGYTF
TRBV18	TRBJ1-5	.	.	TGTGCCAGCTCCCTCGACAGCCTTGGGGGCCAGCCCCAGCATTTT	CASSLDSLGGQPQHF
TRBV12-3/TRBV12-4	TRBJ2-5	TRBD1	few	TGTGCCAGCAGTTGGGGACAGGCCCTGGAGACCCAGTACTTC	CASSWGQALETQYF
TRBV29-1	TRBJ2-1	TRBD2	many	TGCAGCGGTAGCCTAGCGGGGGGTTACAATGAGCAGTTCTTC	CSGSLAGGYNEQFF
TRBV9	TRBJ2-5	.	.	TGTGCCACCGGCCAGGGGGGGTCCTACAATGAGCAGTACTTC	CATGQGGSYNEQYF
TRBV20-1	TRBJ2-7	.	.	TGCAGTGCTAGGCCGACGCTATGGGGCACCTACGAGCAGTACTTC	CSARPTLWGTYEQYF
TRBV7-2	TRBJ2-7	.	once	TGTGCCAGCAGCAGCCGGGACTCACAATACAATGAGCAGTACTTC	CASSSRDSQYNEQYF